A single count supports the clone carrying this TCR beta chain. This record belongs to a study of tumor T cells in aggressive B-cell lymphoma. V was cut by 4 bases and J by 1 base, with 14 bases left in between. CDR3 size: 15 residues. In germline, CDR1 is MGHRA, CDR2 YSYEKL. Profiled with immunoSEQ multiplex PCR; TCRdb holds only in-frame clones, not every one. Here the sample spans several hundred clones, about nine tenths being singletons. The V and J genes are TRBV4-1 and TRBJ2-7; a weak D match, TRBD2 (6 bases). Source material: tumor tissue. The TCR was taken from an adult with diffuse large B cell lymphoma. The CDR3 DNA is TGCGCCAGCAGCCCCCTGGGGGGAATATCCTACGAGCAGTACTTC. Translated, it gives CASSPLGGISYEQYF.